This TCR beta chain comes out of a study of T cell responses to AZD1222 COVID-19 vaccine. General observations from the study: In the spike-specific TCR repertoire, nearly half reportedly target unmutated variant regions.

Assay: immunoSEQ multiplex PCR; the TCRdb copy retains only in-frame clones and omits some. Among 84,000 or so clones listed, approximately 90% were seen once. Comments on this clone: The antigen remains unidentified.

Sequenced material: peripheral blood, taken on day 0 of AZD1222 vaccination. The clonotype comes from an adult in good health.

CDR3 region: CASSFADTGELFF. The CDR3 DNA is TGTGCCAGCAGTTTCGCCGACACCGGGGAGCTGTTTTTT. The chain is built from TRBV6-2 or TRBV6-3 and TRBJ2-2; D call uncertain. The length of the CDR3 is 13 residues. Deletions cut 4 bases from V and 3 bases from J, with 6 bases between. From germline, CDR1 is MNHEY and CDR2 SVGEGT.